The subject of this entry is one T cell receptor (beta chain). V lost 6 bases and J lost 4; bases outside the gene matches: 5. Looked up from germline, CDR1 is MDHEN and CDR2 is SYDVKM. CDR3 length equals 14 residues. This entry belongs to a study of blood T cell repertoires in COVID-19. As for the study in general: Both acute and convalescent COVID-19 samples were obtained from the United States, Italy and Spain. From T cells, B-cell-depleted T cells, or PBMCs came the material, which was cDNA or gDNA.

Method: immunoSEQ multiplex PCR; TCRdb's copy keeps in-frame clones and lacks some. This table holds around 220,000 clones, around 85% found once. The chain is built from TRBV28 and TRBJ1-2; 10 bases are a match to TRBD1. This TCR came from a human donor in a cohort sampled during active COVID-19. The sequencing sample was made of peripheral blood. CDR3: CASRGTGEGYGYTF. Here the CDR3 DNA reads TGTGCCAGCAGGGGGACAGGGGAGGGCTATGGCTACACCTTC.